These 25 T cell receptor beta chains originate from one sample sequenced in a study of blood T cell repertoires in COVID-19. Profiling relied on immunoSEQ multiplex PCR, and the TCRdb table lists in-frame clones only, not all of them. The repertoire includes 70,000 to 90,000 clones, 65% to 90% of them detected once, and approximately 5.8% sits in the top ten. Sequenced: peripheral blood. Receptors were obtained from a man of 80 years or more with COVID-19, enrolled during active disease.

The V call is TRBV9, the J call TRBJ2-3, with 10 bases fitting TRBD1. Trimming at V came to 3 bases and at J to 6 bases, leaving 4 bases not matched to a gene. The CDR3 is 14 residues long. CDR1 and CDR2 from the germline V gene are SGDLS and YYNGEE. The CDR3 DNA sequence: TGTGCCAGCAGCGGGACAGGGGGTTTCGATACGCAGTATTTT. Translating gives CASSGTGGFDTQYF.

The J gene is TRBJ1-6, the V gene TRBV28; D not certain. V shed 4 bases and J shed 8 bases, with 3 bases lying between them. Per germline, CDR1 MDHEN and CDR2 SYDVKM. This CDR3 comprises 11 residues. The CDR3: CASSSDSPLHF. CDR3 DNA: TGTGCCAGCAGTTCGGATTCACCCCTCCACTTT. The variable domain in full, completed from reference TRBV28 and TRBJ1-6, reads DVKVTQSSRYLVKRTGEKVFLECVQDMDHENMFWYRQDPGLGLRLIYFSYDVKMKEKGDIPEGYSVSREKKERFSLILESASTNQTSMYLCASSSDSPLHFGNGTRLTVT.

The chain has TRBV7-8 and TRBJ1-5; perhaps TRBD1 as D (6 bases). This CDR3 is built from 14 residues. V lost 0 bases and J lost 6, with 9 bases in between. Germline CDR1 reads SGHVS; CDR2 reads FQNEAQ. The chain's CDR3 is CASSLAQGGQPQHF. CDR3 in DNA: TGTGCCAGCAGCTTAGCTCAAGGGGGTCAGCCCCAGCATTTT.

This clone was observed a single time. The rearrangement links TRBV4-1 to TRBJ1-1; D is uncertain. Trimming took 0 bases from V and 2 from J, leaving 7 bases between them. Germline-derived CDR1 and CDR2 are MGHRA and YSYEKL. CDR3 length: 14 residues. The CDR3 here is CASSQDSPNTEAFF. CDR3 coding DNA: TGCGCCAGCAGCCAAGATTCCCCAAACACTGAAGCTTTCTTT.

The rearrangement links TRBV5-1 to TRBJ1-3; D gene ambiguous. Germline V gene data show CDR1 as SGHRS and CDR2 as YFSETQ. This CDR3 contains 14 residues. V was trimmed by 0 bases and J by 0 bases, leaving 4 bases between them. The CDR3 spells CASSLDYSGNTIYF. CDR3 nucleotides: TGCGCCAGCAGCTTGGACTACTCTGGAAACACCATATATTTT. The full variable domain, rest sourced from reference TRBV5-1 and TRBJ1-3, is KAGVTQTPRYLIKTRGQQVTLSCSPISGHRSVSWYQQTPGQGLQFLFEYFSETQRNKGNFPGRFSGRQFSNSRSEMNVSTLELGDSALYLCASSLDYSGNTIYFGEGSWLTVV.

This clone was detected only a few times. The rearrangement uses TRBV6-5 and TRBJ1-2; D ambiguous. The germline V and J ends were trimmed by 7 bases and 1 base, with 7 bases remaining between them. Germline values: CDR1 MNHEY, CDR2 SVGAGI. This CDR3 spans 12 amino acids. The CDR3 reads CASTPYNYGYTF. The DNA for the CDR3 is TGTGCCAGCACCCCTTATAACTATGGCTACACCTTC.

The count of this clone is one. This chain uses TRBV5-6 with TRBJ2-7, with D possibly being TRBD1 (6 bases). This CDR3 is built from 13 residues. CDR1 SGHDT and CDR2 YYEEEE come from the germline V gene. V was clipped by 2 bases and J by 1 base, with 7 bases between them. CDR3 in DNA: TGTGCCAGCAGCTTTGGACAGTCCTACGAGCAGTACTTC. It yields the protein CASSFGQSYEQYF.

This rearrangement joins TRBV9 to TRBJ1-3; no definite D call. The V end lost 4 bases, the J end lost 0 bases, and 11 bases lay between the germline ends. Germline V gives CDR1 SGDLS, CDR2 YYNGEE. This CDR3 region has 15 residues. CDR3 bases: TGTGCCAGCAGCTTTACAGCGGGCTCTGGAAACACCATATATTTT. This sequence encodes CASSFTAGSGNTIYF.

The rearrangement joins TRBV5-1 to TRBJ1-2; perhaps TRBD1 as D (5 bases). In germline, CDR1 is SGHRS, CDR2 YFSETQ. Trimming stripped 4 bases from V and 4 bases from J, with 11 bases between. CDR3 length: 13 amino acids. CDR3 DNA sequence: TGCGCCAGCAGCCTCGACAGCATCTATGGCTACACCTTC. Translating it yields CASSLDSIYGYTF.

This clone was seen a single time. This chain uses TRBV5-1 with TRBJ2-3; 10 positions match TRBD2. The CDR3 has 17 residues. Germline trimming cut 0 bases from V and 0 bases from J; bases unmatched to any gene: 4. CDR1 is SGHRS, CDR2 YFSETQ, per germline. CDR3 residues: CASSLGLAGRSTDTQYF. For the CDR3, the DNA is TGCGCCAGCAGCTTGGGACTAGCGGGCCGTAGCACAGATACGCAGTATTTT.

The chain recombines TRBV3-1 (or the pseudogene TRBV3-2) with TRBJ2-5; D may be TRBD1 (5 bases). The CDR3 is 13 residues long. Germline V gene lookup returns CDR1 LGHDT and CDR2 YNNKEL (reference sequence). With 2 bases removed from V and 4 bases from J, the gap between germline ends came to 8 bases. The DNA for the CDR3 is TGTGCCAGCAGCCAATACGACAGAGAGACCCAGTACTTC. This codes for CASSQYDRETQYF.

The chain carries TRBV18 and TRBJ1-1, with 9 bases matching TRBD1. Germline lookup yields CDR1 KGHSH and CDR2 LQKENI. With 6 bases clipped from V and 5 bases from J, the junction kept 4 bases outside the gene matches. This CDR3 is built from 13 residues. Here the CDR3 reads CASSGDRETEAFF. CDR3 nucleotide sequence: TGTGCCAGCTCCGGGGACAGGGAGACTGAAGCTTTCTTT.

The chain couples TRBV7-2 to TRBJ2-7; D might be TRBD2 (6 bases). V lost 1 base and J lost 5, with 24 bases in between. Germline V lookup: CDR1 SGHTA, CDR2 FQGNSA. This CDR3 has 18 amino acids. The CDR3 DNA follows: TGTGCCAGCAGCTTAGGCGGGACCTACTTAGTACATCTGGACGAGCAGTACTTC. This translates into CASSLGGTYLVHLDEQYF.

This chain connects TRBV5-1 to TRBJ2-5; 10 bases line up with TRBD2. J was trimmed by 2 bases and V by 0 bases; bases with no gene match: 4. The germline V gene has CDR1 SGHRS and CDR2 YFSETQ. This CDR3 region has 16 residues. CDR3 DNA: TGCGCCAGCAGCTTGGCCCCAGCGGGGGGGCAAGAGACCCAGTACTTC. Amino acids: CASSLAPAGGQETQYF.

This chain uses TRBV11-3 with TRBJ2-5, with TRBD2 as a possible D gene (6 bases). The V gene lost 1 base and the J gene lost 2 bases, with 11 bases spanning the gap. Germline CDR1 and CDR2: SGHNT and YENEEA. The CDR3 is 15 amino acids. The CDR3 sequence: CASSLGGERQETQYF. The CDR3 DNA reads TGTGCCAGCAGCTTAGGGGGGGAGAGACAAGAGACCCAGTACTTC.

The chain uses TRBV7-9 and TRBJ1-2; D gene unclear. V was trimmed by 8 bases and J by 6 bases, leaving 22 bases between them. The CDR3 is 15 residues long. Germline V gene data show CDR1 as SEHNR and CDR2 as FQNEAQ (reference sequence). The CDR3 sequence: CASPPSTPDFNGYTF. CDR3 bases: TGTGCCAGCCCCCCCAGCACCCCGGACTTCAATGGCTACACCTTC.

The chain joins TRBV12-3 or TRBV12-4 to TRBJ2-5; D is unresolved. V lost 3 bases to trimming and J lost 5 bases, with 10 bases between them. The length of the CDR3 is 13 residues. Here the CDR3 reads CASSFVSVETQYF. The CDR3 nucleotides are TGTGCCAGCAGTTTTGTATCGGTTGAGACCCAGTACTTC.

This sequence joins TRBV25-1 and TRBJ1-1, with a tentative D call TRBD1 (6 bases). Per germline, CDR1 MGHDK and CDR2 SYGVNS. There are 15 residues in the CDR3. Trimming cost V 6 bases and J 1 base, with 15 bases left between them. The CDR3 sequence is CASRTATGQNTEAFF. As DNA, the CDR3 is TGTGCCAGCAGGACGGCGACAGGACAGAACACTGAAGCTTTCTTT.

The chain joins TRBV28 to TRBJ1-2; D may be TRBD1 (5 bases). Germline CDR1 MDHEN, CDR2 SYDVKM. The CDR3 length is 15 residues. V was trimmed by 6 bases and J by 4 bases, leaving 18 bases between them. The CDR3 loop is CASSLSDGGVYGYTF. CDR3 in DNA: TGTGCCAGCAGCCTTAGCGACGGGGGGGTCTATGGCTACACCTTC.

This sequence joins TRBV18 and TRBJ1-2, with D possibly TRBD1 on 6 matching bases. CDR1 is KGHSH, CDR2 LQKENI, per germline. The germline V and J ends were trimmed by 3 bases and 2 bases, with 13 bases remaining between them. The CDR3 spans 15 residues. CDR3 DNA: TGTGCCAGCTCACCTTCCCGACAGGCCAACTATGGCTACACCTTC. Translating gives CASSPSRQANYGYTF.

This clone was detected only once. CDR3 coding DNA: TGTGCCAGCTCACCCCCCGTGGGGGACAGGGGTACTAACTATGGCTACACCTTC. It yields the protein CASSPPVGDRGTNYGYTF. V is TRBV18 and J is TRBJ1-2, with 10 nucleotides matching TRBD1. CDR1 KGHSH and CDR2 LQKENI come from the germline V gene. The CDR3 has 18 residues. V was clipped by 3 bases and J by 0 bases; unmatched bases: 10.

J is TRBJ2-1 and V is TRBV4-2, with 10 positions matching TRBD2. The junction had 2 bases not matched to a gene; V was cut back by 0 bases and J by 3 bases. The CDR3 contains 16 residues. Germline V lookup: CDR1 LGHNA, CDR2 YNFKEQ. CDR3 sequence: CASSQEPSGGYNEQFF. The CDR3 coding sequence is TGTGCCAGCAGCCAAGAGCCTAGCGGGGGCTACAATGAGCAGTTCTTC.

The CDR3 coding sequence is TGTGCCAGCAGCTTAGCGGTAGCGGTGGGAAAAGAGACCCAGTACTTC. As protein: CASSLAVAVGKETQYF. The V call is TRBV7-2, the J call TRBJ2-5, with a weak D call TRBD2 (6 bases). Per the germline V gene, CDR1 is SGHTA and CDR2 is FQGNSA. Trimming took off 0 bases at V and 3 bases at J, with 14 bases between the two ends. The CDR3 totals 16 residues.

The chain joins TRBV3-1 (or the pseudogene TRBV3-2) to TRBJ1-2, with 7 nucleotides matching TRBD1. Losses at the gene ends were 1 base for V and 0 bases for J; bases not matched to a gene: 5. Germline loops: CDR1 LGHDT, CDR2 YNNKEL (reference sequence). The CDR3 has 16 residues. In nucleotides, the CDR3 is TGTGCCAGCAGCCAAGGTGTCGGGACAGCTAACTATGGCTACACCTTC. Its translation is CASSQGVGTANYGYTF.

V is TRBV5-6 and J is TRBJ1-1, with D perhaps matching TRBD1 (6 bases). V was trimmed by 3 bases and J by 5 bases, leaving 14 bases between them. CDR1 SGHDT and CDR2 YYEEEE come from the germline V gene. The CDR3 runs 14 residues. This CDR3 reads CASSSTGSRTEAFF. For the CDR3, the DNA is TGTGCCAGCAGCTCTACAGGGAGTCGTACTGAAGCTTTCTTT.